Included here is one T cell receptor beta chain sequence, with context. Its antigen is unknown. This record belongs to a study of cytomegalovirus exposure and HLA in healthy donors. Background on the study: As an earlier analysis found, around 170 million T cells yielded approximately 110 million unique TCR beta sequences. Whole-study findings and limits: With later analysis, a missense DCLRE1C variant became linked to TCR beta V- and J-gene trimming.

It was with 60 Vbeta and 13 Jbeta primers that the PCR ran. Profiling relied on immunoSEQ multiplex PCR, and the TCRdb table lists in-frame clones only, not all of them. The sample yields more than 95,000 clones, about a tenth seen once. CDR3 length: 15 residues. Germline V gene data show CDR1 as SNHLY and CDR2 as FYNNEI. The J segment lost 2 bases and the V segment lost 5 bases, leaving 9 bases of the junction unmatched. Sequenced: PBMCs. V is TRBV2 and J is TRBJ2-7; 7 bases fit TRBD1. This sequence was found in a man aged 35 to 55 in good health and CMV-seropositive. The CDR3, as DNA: TGTGCCAGCAGTCCCACAGGGGCAATCCCCTACGAGCAGTACTTC. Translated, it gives CASSPTGAIPYEQYF.